These 32 T cell receptor beta chains were sequenced from one sample in a study of shared clonotypes between healthy human individuals. Assay used: immunoSEQ multiplex PCR; TCRdb lists only in-frame clones, some missing. The data contain over a million clones, roughly 74% of them singletons. The sequencing sample was made of memory CD4+ T cells from PBMCs. Indicated subset: CD45RA-negative fraction. Receptor source: a man aged 18 to 35 in good health. Some clones in this sample may be carry-over from other donors' samples.

The V and J genes are TRBV18 and TRBJ1-3; D may be TRBD1 (5 bases). Trimming removed 2 bases at V and 2 bases at J, with 10 bases between. Germline-derived CDR1 and CDR2 are KGHSH and LQKENI. The CDR3 has 15 amino acids. CDR3 residues: CASSPRGDAGNTIYF. Written as DNA, the CDR3 is TGTGCCAGCTCACCAAGGGGAGACGCTGGAAACACCATATATTTT.

This clone was detected once. The rearrangement links TRBV28 to TRBJ1-4; a possible D gene is TRBD1 (6 bases). The CDR3 sequence is 21 residues long. V was clipped by 2 bases and J by 3 bases, with 28 bases between them. Germline V lookup: CDR1 MDHEN, CDR2 SYDVKM. CDR3: CASSLRGTGGLFVGSNEKLFF. CDR3 nucleotide sequence: TGTGCCAGCAGTTTAAGAGGCACGGGGGGCTTATTTGTCGGGTCTAATGAAAAACTGTTTTTT.

This clone was counted a single time. The V and J genes are TRBV7-9 and TRBJ2-4; D uncertain. The CDR3 length is 15 residues. The ends were cut back, 5 bases at V and 0 bases at J, with 11 bases in the middle. Germline V gives CDR1 SEHNR, CDR2 FQNEAQ (reference sequence). The CDR3 spells CASSQGDLAKNIQYF. DNA of the CDR3: TGTGCCAGCAGCCAAGGAGACCTAGCCAAAAACATTCAGTACTTC.

The chain employs TRBV28 and TRBJ1-1; possibly TRBD1 for D (5 bases). Germline V gene lookup returns CDR1 MDHEN and CDR2 SYDVKM. The V end lost 6 bases, the J end lost 0 bases, and 11 bases lay between the germline ends. The CDR3 sequence is 14 residues long. In DNA, the CDR3 is TGTGCCAGCAGCAGGTCAGGGTTGAACACTGAAGCTTTCTTT. It yields the protein CASSRSGLNTEAFF. Supplemented by reference TRBV28 and TRBJ1-1, the full variable domain reads DVKVTQSSRYLVKRTGEKVFLECVQDMDHENMFWYRQDPGLGLRLIYFSYDVKMKEKGDIPEGYSVSREKKERFSLILESASTNQTSMYLCASSRSGLNTEAFFGQGTRLTVV.

This chain links TRBV6-5 with TRBJ2-5; possibly TRBD2 for D (6 bases). This CDR3 comprises 11 residues. Germline loops: CDR1 MNHEY, CDR2 SVGAGI. V shed 4 bases and J shed 9 bases, with 9 bases lying between them. The CDR3 is CASSFGGSQYF. The CDR3 nucleotides read TGTGCCAGCAGTTTTGGGGGGTCCCAGTACTTC.

This clone is a singleton in its sample. The V and J genes are TRBV30 and TRBJ2-5, with TRBD1 identical over 9 bases. Germline CDR1 reads GTSNPN; CDR2 reads SVGIG (reference sequence). The V segment lost 3 bases and the J segment 6 bases; nucleotides outside the gene matches: 5. This CDR3 contains 13 residues. The CDR3 bases are TGTGCCTGGAGGGACAGGGGCTTAAAGACCCAGTACTTC. It codes for CAWRDRGLKTQYF.

The V call is TRBV28, the J call TRBJ2-2; D uncertain. The CDR3 runs 13 residues. Germline V lookup: CDR1 MDHEN, CDR2 SYDVKM. V was pared by 6 bases and J by 4 bases, with 9 bases between. The CDR3 loop is CASSRDGTGELFF. CDR3 in DNA: TGTGCCAGCAGCCGCGACGGCACCGGGGAGCTGTTTTTT.

This clone was observed a single time. This chain links TRBV30 with TRBJ2-3; D remains unclear. Trimming pared 5 bases from V and 0 bases from J, leaving 3 bases between. In germline, CDR1 is GTSNPN, CDR2 SVGIG (reference sequence). The length of the CDR3 is 11 residues. CDR3 sequence reads: CAWASTDTQYF. CDR3 DNA sequence: TGTGCCTGGGCTAGCACAGATACGCAGTATTTT.

The chain carries TRBV5-1 and TRBJ2-3, with D possibly TRBD1 on 6 matching bases. The CDR3 consists of 18 residues. Germline V lookup: CDR1 SGHRS, CDR2 YFSETQ. Trimming stripped 4 bases from V and 2 bases from J, with 23 bases between. CDR3 region: CASSPSNPGTYFTDTQYF. CDR3 nucleotides: TGCGCCAGCAGCCCTTCTAACCCCGGGACATACTTCACAGATACGCAGTATTTT.

The V and J genes are TRBV5-6 and TRBJ2-3; 9 bases fit TRBD2. The trim removed 0 bases at V and 5 bases at J, leaving 1 base unmatched. Germline CDR1 is SGHDT and CDR2 is YYEEEE. The CDR3 contains 14 residues. CDR3 sequence reads: CASSLGGRVDTQYF. The CDR3 coding sequence is TGTGCCAGCAGCTTGGGCGGGAGGGTAGATACGCAGTATTTT.

The chain recombines TRBV18 with TRBJ1-5; 7 nucleotides agree with TRBD1. CDR3 length: 17 residues. The germline V gene has CDR1 KGHSH and CDR2 LQKENI. With V trimmed by 2 bases and J by 9 bases, 16 bases remained unmatched. The CDR3 loop reads CASSPTGPGTVNVPQHF. The CDR3, as DNA: TGTGCCAGCTCACCAACGGGGCCCGGGACAGTTAATGTGCCCCAGCATTTT.

The V gene is TRBV27, the J gene TRBJ1-1; D is unclear. Germline CDR1 and CDR2: MNHEY and SMNVEV (reference sequence). The CDR3 runs to 13 residues. V was trimmed by 6 bases and J by 1 base, leaving 9 bases between them. As DNA, the CDR3 is TGTGCCAGCAGCGAGAGGGAGAACACTGAAGCTTTCTTT. Translation: CASSERENTEAFF.

The chain employs TRBV2 and TRBJ2-3; 7 positions agree with TRBD2. J gave up 1 base and V 7 bases, and 2 bases lay outside the gene matches. Germline V gives CDR1 SNHLY, CDR2 FYNNEI. The CDR3 has 13 amino acids. The CDR3 DNA follows: TGTGCCAGCATGCTAGCGGGCACAGATACGCAGTATTTT. Translating gives CASMLAGTDTQYF.

The chain joins TRBV5-4 to TRBJ1-2, with D maybe TRBD1 (6 bases). There are 19 residues in the CDR3. Germline V gene sequence: CDR1 SGHNT, CDR2 YYREEE (reference sequence). Deletions cut 4 bases from V and 0 bases from J, with 25 bases between. DNA for the CDR3: TGTGCCAGCAGCGGACCCCTGGCGGTAGGGGGGAACCCTAACTATGGCTACACCTTC. Residues: CASSGPLAVGGNPNYGYTF.

This chain uses TRBV5-6 with TRBJ1-5, with D perhaps TRBD1 (6 bases). V shed 0 bases and J shed 4 bases, with 14 bases lying between them. The CDR3 is made up of 16 amino acids. The V gene's germline CDR1 is SGHDT and CDR2 YYEEEE. CDR3 loop: CASSLEGVLINQPQHF. The CDR3 DNA is TGTGCCAGCAGCTTGGAGGGGGTCCTCATAAATCAGCCCCAGCATTTT.

The J gene is TRBJ2-3, the V gene TRBV5-1; TRBD2 matches at 9 bases. With 6 bases clipped from V and 1 base from J, the junction kept 6 bases outside the gene matches. Germline CDR1 is SGHRS and CDR2 is YFSETQ. CDR3 length equals 15 residues. The DNA of the CDR3 is TGCGCCAGCACCCCCCGACTAGCGGGCACAGATACGCAGTATTTT. Translated: CASTPRLAGTDTQYF.

The gene calls are TRBV27 and TRBJ2-1; TRBD2 matches at 16 bases. This CDR3 is 15 amino acids long. The V gene's germline CDR1 is MNHEY and CDR2 SMNVEV (reference sequence). Trimming took 6 bases from V and 9 from J; bases not matched to a gene: 5. CDR3 DNA sequence: TGTGCCAGCAGAGAAGGGACTAGCGGGAGGGGTGAGCAGTTCTTC. It is translated as CASREGTSGRGEQFF.

J is TRBJ2-1 and V is TRBV28; the match to TRBD2 covers 13 bases. The CDR3 is 16 residues long. Germline assignment: CDR1 MDHEN and CDR2 SYDVKM. J gave up 2 bases and V 6 bases, and 4 bases lay outside the gene matches. The CDR3 bases are TGTGCCAGCAGGTCGACTAGCGGGAGGACCTACAATGAGCAGTTCTTC. Translating it yields CASRSTSGRTYNEQFF.

V gene TRBV2 combines with J gene TRBJ1-1; no firm D call. Per the germline V gene, CDR1 is SNHLY and CDR2 is FYNNEI. Trimming cost V 6 bases and J 1 base, with 9 bases left between them. The CDR3 loop spans 13 amino acids. The CDR3 DNA is TGTGCCAGCAGGGTGGAGACGAACACTGAAGCTTTCTTT. Protein sequence: CASRVETNTEAFF.

CDR3 protein: CASSFRGYGKLFF. In DNA form, the CDR3 reads TGTGCCAGCAGTTTTCGAGGGTATGGAAAACTGTTTTTT. The chain combines TRBV28 with TRBJ1-4; D uncertain. The CDR3 totals 13 residues. Germline V gives CDR1 MDHEN, CDR2 SYDVKM. The V gene lost 3 bases and the J gene lost 10 bases, with 12 bases spanning the gap.

The chain carries TRBV5-1 and TRBJ2-7; 12 nucleotides match TRBD1. Germline loops: CDR1 SGHRS, CDR2 YFSETQ. The J segment lost 4 bases and the V segment lost 4 bases, leaving 6 bases of the junction unmatched. The CDR3 runs to 15 residues. CDR3 bases: TGCGCCAGCAGCCCGCAGGGACAGGGGGCTTACGAGCAGTACTTC. This sequence encodes CASSPQGQGAYEQYF. The full variable domain, its missing parts supplied by reference TRBV5-1 and TRBJ2-7, is KAGVTQTPRYLIKTRGQQVTLSCSPISGHRSVSWYQQTPGQGLQFLFEYFSETQRNKGNFPGRFSGRQFSNSRSEMNVSTLELGDSALYLCASSPQGQGAYEQYFGPGTRLTVT.

The chain employs TRBV7-9 and TRBJ2-7; 8 positions agree with TRBD2. The ends lost 2 bases at V and 5 bases at J; junction bases unmatched: 14. CDR1 and CDR2 (germline): SEHNR, FQNEAQ (reference sequence). CDR3 length: 17 amino acids. The CDR3 loop is CASSLYTSGGFVNEQYF. CDR3 coding DNA: TGTGCCAGCAGCTTATATACTAGCGGAGGTTTCGTGAACGAGCAGTACTTC.

This chain joins TRBV11-2 and TRBJ2-2; tentatively, D is TRBD2 (5 bases). The V end was cut by 3 bases, the J end by 1 base, with 9 bases between. The CDR3 loop spans 15 amino acids. Germline V gene sequence: CDR1 SGHAT, CDR2 FQNNGV. The CDR3 sequence is CASSFSGENTGELFF. The CDR3 DNA reads as TGTGCCAGCAGCTTTTCCGGGGAGAACACCGGGGAGCTGTTTTTT. The complete variable domain, with remaining parts taken from reference TRBV11-2 and TRBJ2-2, reads EAGVAQSPRYKIIEKRQSVAFWCNPISGHATLYWYQQILGQGPKLLIQFQNNGVVDDSQLPKDRFSAERLKGVDSTLKIQPAKLEDSAVYLCASSFSGENTGELFFGEGSRLTVL.

To note about this clone: Other DNA sequences in this sample translate to the same CDR3. The V call is TRBV19, the J call TRBJ2-6; D uncertain. The CDR3 consists of 15 residues. The germline V and J ends were trimmed by 1 base and 2 bases, with 6 bases remaining between them. Per the germline V gene, CDR1 is LNHDA and CDR2 is SQIVND (reference sequence). The CDR3 reads CASSIGGAGANVLTF. For the CDR3, the DNA is TGTGCCAGTAGTATAGGAGGCGCTGGGGCCAACGTCCTGACTTTC.

V is TRBV6-1 and J is TRBJ1-5, with 10 nucleotides matching TRBD1. CDR1 is MNHNS and CDR2 is SASEGT in the germline V gene. The CDR3 has 17 residues. V was clipped by 4 bases and J by 0 bases; unmatched bases: 6. The chain's CDR3 is CASSGQGAMISNQPQHF. For the CDR3, the DNA is TGTGCCAGCAGTGGACAGGGGGCAATGATTAGCAATCAGCCCCAGCATTTT.

This clone occurred once. The V call is TRBV2, the J call TRBJ1-3; tentatively, D is TRBD1 (6 bases). Germline-derived CDR1 and CDR2 are SNHLY and FYNNEI. With 3 bases removed from V and 2 bases from J, the gap between germline ends came to 11 bases. The CDR3 covers 15 residues. CDR3 nucleotides: TGTGCCAGCAGTGATACCAGGGGAGCTGGAAACACCATATATTTT. Translation: CASSDTRGAGNTIYF.

The J gene is TRBJ1-1, the V gene TRBV28; 8 nucleotides match TRBD1. The CDR3 extends over 15 amino acids. Germline V gives CDR1 MDHEN, CDR2 SYDVKM. Trimming removed 8 bases from V and 4 bases from J; junction bases left unmatched: 12. CDR3 region: CASARQGHMGTEAFF. The CDR3, as DNA: TGTGCCAGCGCCCGACAGGGGCACATGGGCACTGAAGCTTTCTTT.

The rearrangement joins TRBV30 to TRBJ1-2; a weak D match, TRBD1 (5 bases). V gave up 8 bases and J gave up 2 bases, with 15 bases separating them. Germline V lookup: CDR1 GTSNPN, CDR2 SVGIG (reference sequence). This CDR3 is built from 13 residues. Written as DNA, the CDR3 is TGTGCCGGGCTCCGGGGCAGCAACTATGGCTACACCTTC. It codes for CAGLRGSNYGYTF.

This chain links TRBV11-3 with TRBJ2-7, with 8 nucleotides matching TRBD2. Germline CDR1 is SGHNT and CDR2 is YENEEA. V shed 5 bases and J 2 bases; nucleotides not matched to a gene: 8. CDR3 length equals 15 residues. Written as DNA, the CDR3 is TGTGCCAGCAGCCCAGGGCGGGGGGTTACCTACGAGCAGTACTTC. Its protein is CASSPGRGVTYEQYF.

The gene calls are TRBV7-9 and TRBJ1-1, with D possibly matching TRBD1 (6 bases). Germline CDR1 SEHNR, CDR2 FQNEAQ (reference sequence). This CDR3 has 16 amino acids. Trimming removed 7 bases at V and 0 bases at J, with 18 bases between. The CDR3 loop reads CASTHSGGAMNTEAFF. CDR3 coding DNA: TGTGCCAGCACTCACTCCGGGGGGGCCATGAACACTGAAGCTTTCTTT.

The rearrangement joins TRBV12-5 to TRBJ2-3; 8 bases line up with TRBD2. The V gene end was trimmed by 5 bases and the J gene end by 2 bases; junction bases not matched to a gene: 3. Germline V gene lookup returns CDR1 LGHNT and CDR2 FRNRAP. The CDR3 sequence is 14 residues long. Here the CDR3 reads CASGLGRATDTQYF. CDR3 nucleotide sequence: TGTGCTAGTGGTCTCGGGAGGGCCACAGATACGCAGTATTTT.

The V gene is TRBV11-2, the J gene TRBJ2-5; TRBD2 aligns across 9 bases. With 7 bases clipped from V and 1 base from J, the junction kept 13 bases outside the gene matches. In germline, CDR1 is SGHAT, CDR2 FQNNGV. This CDR3 has 17 residues. The CDR3 coding sequence is TGTGCCAGCAACTTGAATTCGGCGGGAGGGTCCCAAGAGACCCAGTACTTC. Its protein product is CASNLNSAGGSQETQYF.